A selection of T cell receptor beta chains follows, all from one sample in a study of graft-versus-host responses after intestinal transplantation. The antigens these receptors bind are not known. Sequenced by immunoSEQ multiplex PCR; TCRdb stores in-frame clones only, minus some. Of about 120,000 clones listed, about 95% are singletons. The starting material was unstimulated CD8+ T cells sorted from spleen or lymph node cells, obtained before intestinal transplant. Source of these receptors: a human donor who received an intestinal transplant. Both conserved end residues are part of each CDR3.

cdr3_aa j_call v_call
CAISGTGDGNTIYF TRBJ1-3 TRBV10-3
CASSLEPRGGFGETQYF TRBJ2-5 TRBV7-8
CASSQDKRNLHEQYF TRBJ2-7 TRBV4-1
CASSPGTGDYEQYF TRBJ2-7 TRBV7-2
CASSSWETQYF TRBJ2-5 TRBV7-6
CASSLGSGPSYEQYF TRBJ2-7 TRBV7-7
CASSLGHYSYEQYF NA TRBV5-1
CASSSPRERLLYEQYF TRBJ2-7 TRBV28
CASSFGTGGAYEQYF TRBJ2-7 TRBV14
CASSLLVVNEQFF TRBJ2-1 TRBV11-2
CASSQGGVRGSYEQYF TRBJ2-7 TRBV4-2
CASSPGTGMDEQYF TRBJ2-7 TRBV5-5
CASSLLAWMEETQYF TRBJ2-5 TRBV4-1
CAIGTQNTGELFF TRBJ2-2 TRBV27
CASSLVHDLRRSPLHF TRBJ1-6 TRBV7-9
CASSLSYPQARNTEAFF TRBJ1-1 TRBV27
CASSEERLAGQETQYF TRBJ2-5 TRBV2
CATSRGTTHNEQFF TRBJ2-1 TRBV15
CASSPGFTNYGYTF TRBJ1-2 TRBV6-1
CASSSGLAVDNEQFF TRBJ2-1 TRBV11-2
CASSYTPAGAVDTQYF TRBJ2-3 TRBV6-5
CASSPYTKSGDGYTF TRBJ1-2 TRBV7-3
CASSLPGNTIYF TRBJ1-3 TRBV7-9
CASSIWGGNQPQHF TRBJ1-5 TRBV19
CASSDGTGAYEQYF TRBJ2-7 TRBV25-1
CASSPTSDEQFF TRBJ2-1 TRBV7-9
CARSEYIGGGSYNEQFF TRBJ2-1 TRBV25-1
CASSQGTSGRDVSYEQYF NA TRBV4-2
CASSLFEDTEAFF TRBJ1-1 TRBV28
CASSPRDRDEQYF NA TRBV19
CASSTYGTGRNQPQHF TRBJ1-5 TRBV5-5
CASSLILMNTEAFF TRBJ1-1 TRBV11-3
CASSSSGSTRSPLHF TRBJ1-6 TRBV9
CASSELTGMNTEAFF TRBJ1-1 TRBV6-1
CASRGFDRGSYEQYF NA TRBV6-1
CASSPVAGVVYNEQFF TRBJ2-1 TRBV7-2